This T cell receptor beta chain was identified during a study of blood T cell repertoires in COVID-19. Background on the study: From T cells, B-cell-depleted T cells, or PBMCs came the material, which was cDNA or gDNA.

Using immunoSEQ multiplex PCR, the repertoire was profiled, and TCRdb retains in-frame clones only, with some absent. The sample lists a few hundred thousand clones, around 82% occurring once. Germline CDR1 reads LNHDA; CDR2 reads SQIVND (reference sequence). V shed 5 bases and J shed 10 bases, with 20 bases lying between them. CDR3 size: 14 residues. The V gene is TRBV19, the J gene TRBJ1-1; D gene uncertain. The TCR sequence derives from a person aged 70 to 85 with COVID-19, enrolled during active disease. The sequencing input was peripheral blood. DNA for the CDR3: TGTGCCAGTAGTGATCTCCCGGGTGGCGTGGGAGCTTTCTTT. Translated, it gives CASSDLPGGVGAFF.